The present entry profiles one TCR beta chain with its context. Its antigen is unknown. TCRdb reanalysed the reads using MiXCR and keeps one entry per CDR3 protein. The sample includes 95,000 to 150,000 distinct CDR3 sequences, around 30% of them seen just once. The data were obtained in a study of T cell repertoires in cytomegalovirus infection. Study background: The study used recently identified HLA-C-restricted and well-studied HLA-B-restricted CMV epitopes. It can be stated that public TCR beta signatures indicated CMV infection as well as a matching HLA type. Notes on the study in general: HLA-C-restricted CMV-specific TCR beta clonotypes were dominant in the ex vivo response. Cumulative public TCR beta family frequency identified CMV carriers with the relevant HLA.

Per germline, CDR1 MGHRA and CDR2 YSYEKL. Trimming pared 0 bases from V and 8 bases from J, leaving 10 bases between. This CDR3 is built from 13 residues. The material sequenced was CD8+ T cells from cultured PBMCs, taken from culture after CMV antigen stimulation. The sequence derives from a human donor in good health (CMV status not recorded). Some clones in this sample may be carry-over from other donors' samples. The rearrangement links TRBV4-1 to TRBJ1-1; D ambiguous. The CDR3 DNA reads TGCGCCAGCAGCCAAGATCTCACGAAAGAAGCTTTCTTT. Translation gives CASSQDLTKEAFF.